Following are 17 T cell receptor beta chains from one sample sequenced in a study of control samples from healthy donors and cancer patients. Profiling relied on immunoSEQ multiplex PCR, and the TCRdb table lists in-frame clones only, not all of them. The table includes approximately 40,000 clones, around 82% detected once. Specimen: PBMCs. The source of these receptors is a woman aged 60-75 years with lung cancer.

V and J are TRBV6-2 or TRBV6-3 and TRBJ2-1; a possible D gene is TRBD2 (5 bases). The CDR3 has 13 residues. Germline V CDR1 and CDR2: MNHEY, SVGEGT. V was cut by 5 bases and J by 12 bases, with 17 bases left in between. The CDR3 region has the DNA TGTGCCAGCAGTCCACTTCTTAGAGAGGGGCAGTTCTTC. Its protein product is CASSPLLREGQFF.

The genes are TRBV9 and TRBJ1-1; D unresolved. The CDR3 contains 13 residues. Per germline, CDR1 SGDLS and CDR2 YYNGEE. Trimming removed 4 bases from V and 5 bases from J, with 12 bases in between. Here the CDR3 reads CASSPAGRTEAFF. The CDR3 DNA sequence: TGTGCCAGCAGCCCCGCGGGAAGAACTGAAGCTTTCTTT.

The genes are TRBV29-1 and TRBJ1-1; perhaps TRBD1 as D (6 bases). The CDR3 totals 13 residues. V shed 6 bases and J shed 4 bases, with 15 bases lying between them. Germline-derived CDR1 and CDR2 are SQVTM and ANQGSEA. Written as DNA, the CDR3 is TGCAGCGTGAGACGGGGGCAATCCACTGAAGCTTTCTTT. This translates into CSVRRGQSTEAFF. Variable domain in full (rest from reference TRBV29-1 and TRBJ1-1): SAVISQKPSRDICQRGTSLTIQCQVDSQVTMMFWYRQQPGQSLTLIATANQGSEATYESGFVIDKFPISRPNLTFSTLTVSNMSPEDSSIYLCSVRRGQSTEAFFGQGTRLTVV.

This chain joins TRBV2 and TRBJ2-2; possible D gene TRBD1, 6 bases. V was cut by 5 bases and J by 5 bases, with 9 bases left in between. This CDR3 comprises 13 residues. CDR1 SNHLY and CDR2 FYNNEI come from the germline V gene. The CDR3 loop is CASSPQGTGELFF. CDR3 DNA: TGTGCCAGCAGTCCACAGGGAACCGGGGAGCTGTTTTTT. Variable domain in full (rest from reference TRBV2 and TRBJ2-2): EPEVTQTPSHQVTQMGQEVILRCVPISNHLYFYWYRQILGQKVEFLVSFYNNEISEKSEIFDDQFSVERPDGSNFTLKIRSTKLEDSAMYFCASSPQGTGELFFGEGSRLTVL.

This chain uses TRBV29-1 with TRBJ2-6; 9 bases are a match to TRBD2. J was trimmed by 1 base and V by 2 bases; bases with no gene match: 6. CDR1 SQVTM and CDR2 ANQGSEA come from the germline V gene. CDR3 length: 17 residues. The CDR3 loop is CSVETGLAVSGANVLTF. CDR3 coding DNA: TGCAGCGTTGAAACGGGACTAGCCGTATCTGGGGCCAACGTCCTGACTTTC.

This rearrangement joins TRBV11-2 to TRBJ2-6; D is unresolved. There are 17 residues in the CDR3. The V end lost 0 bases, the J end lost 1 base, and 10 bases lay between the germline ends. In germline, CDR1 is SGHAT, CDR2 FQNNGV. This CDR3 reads CASSLDLFLSGANVLTF. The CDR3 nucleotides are TGTGCCAGCAGCTTAGATTTGTTTCTGTCTGGGGCCAACGTCCTGACTTTC.

CDR3 coding DNA: TGTGCCAGCGAGGCCCAGACAGGGGGCACTGAAGCTTTCTTT. Amino acids: CASEAQTGGTEAFF. The J gene is TRBJ1-1, the V gene TRBV7-8; 9 bases fit TRBD1. The V gene's germline CDR1 is SGHVS and CDR2 FQNEAQ. The CDR3 is 14 residues long. Trimming took 8 bases from V and 4 from J; bases not matched to a gene: 8.

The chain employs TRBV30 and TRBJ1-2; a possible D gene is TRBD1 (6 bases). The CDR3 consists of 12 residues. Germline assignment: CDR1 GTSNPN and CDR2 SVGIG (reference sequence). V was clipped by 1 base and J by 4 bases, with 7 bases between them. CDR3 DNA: TGTGCCTGGAGTGAGGGGGTCTATGGCTACACCTTC. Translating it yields CAWSEGVYGYTF.

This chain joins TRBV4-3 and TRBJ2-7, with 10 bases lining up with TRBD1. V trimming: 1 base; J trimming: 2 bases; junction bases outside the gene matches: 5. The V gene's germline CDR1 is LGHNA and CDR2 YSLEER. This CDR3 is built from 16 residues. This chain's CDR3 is CASSQAFGTGAYEQYF. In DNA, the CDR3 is TGCGCCAGCAGCCAAGCTTTTGGGACAGGGGCCTACGAGCAGTACTTC.

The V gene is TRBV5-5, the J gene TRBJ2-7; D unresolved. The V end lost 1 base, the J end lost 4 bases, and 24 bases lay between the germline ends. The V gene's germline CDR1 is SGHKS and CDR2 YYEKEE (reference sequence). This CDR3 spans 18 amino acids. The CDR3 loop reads CASSLFAQQEPSIYEQYF. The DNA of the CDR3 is TGTGCCAGCAGCTTGTTTGCCCAGCAGGAGCCGTCCATATACGAGCAGTACTTC.

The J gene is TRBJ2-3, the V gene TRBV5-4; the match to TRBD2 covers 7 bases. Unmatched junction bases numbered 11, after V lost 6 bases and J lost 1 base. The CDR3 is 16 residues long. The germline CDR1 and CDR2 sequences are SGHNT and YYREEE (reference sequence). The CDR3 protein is CASTTGGGGGTDTQYF. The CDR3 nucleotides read TGTGCCAGCACTACCGGAGGCGGGGGAGGCACAGATACGCAGTATTTT.

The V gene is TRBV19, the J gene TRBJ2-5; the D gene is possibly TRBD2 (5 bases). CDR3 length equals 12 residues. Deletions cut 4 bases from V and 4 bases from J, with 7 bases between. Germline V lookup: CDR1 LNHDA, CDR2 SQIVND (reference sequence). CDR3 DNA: TGTGCCAGTAGTAGCAGCGGAGAGACCCAGTACTTC. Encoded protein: CASSSSGETQYF.

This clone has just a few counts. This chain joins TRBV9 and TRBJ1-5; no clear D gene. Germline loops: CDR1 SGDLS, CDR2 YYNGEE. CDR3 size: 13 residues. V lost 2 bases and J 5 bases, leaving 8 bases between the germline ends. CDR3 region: CASSVSVDQPQHF. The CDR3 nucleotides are TGTGCCAGCAGCGTGTCGGTCGATCAGCCCCAGCATTTT.

In nucleotides, the CDR3 is TGTGCCAGCAGCGTAGAGGACCCGCGAAGTTCACCCCTCCACTTT. Translated, it gives CASSVEDPRSSPLHF. The J gene is TRBJ1-6, the V gene TRBV9, with D unresolved. Germline V lookup: CDR1 SGDLS, CDR2 YYNGEE. Between the trimmed V and J ends, which lost 0 bases and 9 bases, there was a span of 13 bases. The CDR3 consists of 15 residues.

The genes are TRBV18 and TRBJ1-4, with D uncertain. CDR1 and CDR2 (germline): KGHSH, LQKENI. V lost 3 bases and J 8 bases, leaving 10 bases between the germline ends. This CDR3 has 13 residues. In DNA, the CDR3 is TGTGCCAGCTCACCGGGCGGGCAGGAAAAACTGTTTTTT. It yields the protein CASSPGGQEKLFF.

In DNA, the CDR3 is TGTGCCAGCAGTTTTGGAGGATTTGGTTCACCCCTCCACTTT. This sequence encodes CASSFGGFGSPLHF. This chain connects TRBV27 to TRBJ1-6, with no clear D. Trimming pared 3 bases from V and 9 bases from J, leaving 12 bases between. Germline CDR1 and CDR2: MNHEY and SMNVEV (reference sequence). The CDR3 totals 14 residues.

The CDR3 coding sequence is TGTGCCAGCGGTCAGGACCAAGAGACCCAGTACTTC. This sequence encodes CASGQDQETQYF. The rearrangement uses TRBV6-5 and TRBJ2-5; D unclear. V lost 8 bases and J lost 0, with 7 bases in between. CDR1 and CDR2 from the germline V gene are MNHEY and SVGAGI. The CDR3 totals 12 residues.